These 5 T cell receptor beta chains originate from one sample sequenced in a study of blood T cell repertoires in COVID-19. This table comes from immunoSEQ multiplex PCR, and its TCRdb copy is limited to in-frame clones, with some not included. Of some 110,000 clones listed, more than 60% were seen once; the top ten hold about 6.8%. The material sequenced was peripheral blood. Source of these receptors: a man between 65 and 79 years old with acute or convalescent COVID-19.

This chain uses TRBV20-1 with TRBJ2-3; 8 positions agree with TRBD2. V lost 3 bases, J lost 5 bases, and 4 bases stayed unmatched. This CDR3 is 13 amino acids long. The V gene's germline CDR1 is DFQATT and CDR2 SNEGSKA (reference sequence). The CDR3 nucleotides are TGCAGTGCTAGTTTAGCGGGAAGAGATACGCAGTATTTT. It yields the protein CSASLAGRDTQYF.

The gene calls are TRBV29-1 and TRBJ2-5; 12 bases match TRBD1. The germline CDR1 and CDR2 sequences are SQVTM and ANQGSEA. This CDR3 spans 14 amino acids. V shed 5 bases and J 1 base; nucleotides not matched to a gene: 2. This CDR3 is CSVRDRGRQETQYF. In DNA, the CDR3 is TGCAGCGTTAGGGACAGGGGGCGCCAAGAGACCCAGTACTTC.

Points on this clone: Other DNA sequences from this sample encode an identical CDR3 as well. V and J are TRBV6-5 and TRBJ1-5; 8 nucleotides match TRBD1. Germline V gives CDR1 MNHEY, CDR2 SVGAGI. J gave up 2 bases and V 4 bases, and 7 bases lay outside the gene matches. This CDR3 contains 16 residues. The CDR3 reads CASSSLGQGGNQPQHF. CDR3 nucleotide sequence: TGTGCCAGCAGTTCCCTAGGACAGGGCGGCAATCAGCCCCAGCATTTT.

This chain links TRBV5-5 with TRBJ1-4, with a possible D match to TRBD1 (5 bases). The CDR3 contains 14 residues. Germline CDR1 and CDR2: SGHKS and YYEKEE (reference sequence). The germline V and J ends were trimmed by 7 bases and 7 bases, with 17 bases remaining between them. CDR3: CASFLRAESEKLFF. Here the CDR3 DNA reads TGTGCCAGCTTCCTCAGGGCGGAGAGTGAAAAACTGTTTTTT.

This chain links TRBV19 with TRBJ2-7, with 7 bases identical to TRBD1. The CDR3 runs 14 residues. Germline CDR1 LNHDA, CDR2 SQIVND (reference sequence). Unmatched junction bases numbered 6, after V lost 5 bases and J lost 2 bases. The CDR3 DNA reads as TGTGCCAGTAGTTCCTGGGACAGACCCTACGAGCAGTACTTC. Translation: CASSSWDRPYEQYF.